The clone carrying this TCR beta chain was recorded only once. What it binds is unknown. Only in-frame clones appear in the TCRdb table, and some are missing; sequencing was by immunoSEQ multiplex PCR. The table shows tens of thousands of clones, with under 70% occurring only once. The data are from a study of vaccination effects on CD4 cells after COVID-19. For the study at large: BNT162b2 vaccine or mRNA-1273 vaccine was given to participants in two doses. Study-level results: Convalescent patients were scarce, and early post-infection timepoints were absent. Cross-reactivity with common cold coronaviruses was shown by only 1 of 255 vaccine-induced clones in healthy vaccinees.

V dropped 6 bases and J dropped 6; count of bases not matched to a gene: 8. In germline, CDR1 is LGHDT, CDR2 YNNKEL (reference sequence). The CDR3 is made up of 15 amino acids. Before any sequencing was done, the ViraFEST assay used viral peptide pools to expand antigen-specific CD4+ T cells. An approximately 10-day culture period preceded the isolation of CD4+ T cells. Absence of prior SARS-CoV-2 infection characterized the vaccine recipients, who showed negative nucleocapsid antibodies. A few million PBMC were seeded per well and grown in the presence of about 9.6 IU/ml IL-2 and roughly 9.9 ug/ml peptides.

Here the sequenced sample was CD4+ T cells from PBMCs cultured with HCoV-OC43 spike peptides, taken before COVID-19 vaccination. Subset in this sample: HCoV-OC43 spike overlapping peptide pool stimulation. The sequence was obtained from a human donor who received a COVID-19 vaccine. The chain employs TRBV3-1 (or the pseudogene TRBV3-2) and TRBJ2-2, with 9 bases lining up with TRBD1. The CDR3 reads CASRYRDRESGELFF. The CDR3 DNA sequence: TGTGCCAGCAGATACCGGGACAGGGAGTCCGGGGAGCTGTTTTTT.